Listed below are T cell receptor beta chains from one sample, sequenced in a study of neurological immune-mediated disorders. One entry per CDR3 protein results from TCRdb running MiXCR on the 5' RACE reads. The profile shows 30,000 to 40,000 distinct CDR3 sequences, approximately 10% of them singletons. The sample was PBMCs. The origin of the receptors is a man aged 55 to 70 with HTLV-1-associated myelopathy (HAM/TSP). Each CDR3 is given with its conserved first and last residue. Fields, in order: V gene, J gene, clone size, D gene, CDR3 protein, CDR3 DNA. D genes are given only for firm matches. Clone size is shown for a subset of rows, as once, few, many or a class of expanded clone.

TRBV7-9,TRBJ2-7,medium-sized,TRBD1,CASSPGQGVYEQYF,TGTGCCAGCAGCCCAGGACAGGGGGTCTACGAGCAGTACTTC
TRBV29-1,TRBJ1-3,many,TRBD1,CSVAGTGVGNTIYF,TGCAGCGTGGCCGGGACAGGGGTTGGAAACACCATATATTTT
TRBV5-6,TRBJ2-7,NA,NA,CASSRTGRPTYEQYF,TGTGCCAGCAGCCGAACTGGACGGCCGACCTACGAGCAGTACTTC
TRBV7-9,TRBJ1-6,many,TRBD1,CASSRTGGPNSPLHF,TGTGCCAGCAGCCGGACAGGGGGCCCAAATTCACCCCTCCACTTT
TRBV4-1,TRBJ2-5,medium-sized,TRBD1,CASSQDPGQPETQYF,TGCGCCAGCAGCCAAGATCCGGGACAGCCAGAGACCCAGTACTTC
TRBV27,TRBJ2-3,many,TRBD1,CASKRGRGADTQYF,TGTGCCAGCAAGAGGGGGCGCGGAGCCGATACGCAGTATTTT
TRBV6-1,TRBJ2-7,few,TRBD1,CASRGGQGRSEQYF,TGTGCCAGCAGAGGGGGACAGGGAAGGTCCGAGCAGTACTTC
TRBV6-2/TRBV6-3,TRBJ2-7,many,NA,CASSYSRPSAYEQYF,TGTGCCAGCAGTTACTCGCGGCCTTCCGCCTACGAGCAGTACTTC
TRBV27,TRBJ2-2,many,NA,CASSFVTGELFF,TGTGCCAGCAGTTTCGTAACCGGGGAGCTGTTTTTT
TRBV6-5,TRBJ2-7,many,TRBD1,CASSPGTGKSYEQYF,TGTGCCAGCAGTCCCGGGACAGGGAAGTCCTACGAGCAGTACTTC
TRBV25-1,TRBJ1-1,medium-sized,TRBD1,CATRGHLGTEAFF,TGTGCCACAAGGGGGCATCTGGGCACTGAAGCTTTCTTT
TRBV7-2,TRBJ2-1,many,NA,CASSLSGTRYNEQFF,TGTGCCAGCAGCTTATCCGGGACCCGGTACAATGAGCAGTTCTTC
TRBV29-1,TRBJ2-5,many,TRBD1,CSVEGQTGGGTQYF,TGCAGCGTTGAAGGCCAGACAGGGGGAGGGACCCAGTACTTC
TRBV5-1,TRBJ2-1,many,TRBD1,CASSLGQGAFSSSYNEQFF,TGCGCCAGCAGCTTGGGACAGGGGGCTTTCTCGAGCTCCTACAATGAGCAGTTCTTC
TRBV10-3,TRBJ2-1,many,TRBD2,CAISVSGASPEQFF,TGTGCCATCAGTGTAAGCGGGGCGTCGCCTGAGCAGTTCTTC
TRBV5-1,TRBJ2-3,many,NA,CASNLLRRETDTQYF,TGCGCCAGCAATCTCCTTCGGCGGGAAACAGATACGCAGTATTTT